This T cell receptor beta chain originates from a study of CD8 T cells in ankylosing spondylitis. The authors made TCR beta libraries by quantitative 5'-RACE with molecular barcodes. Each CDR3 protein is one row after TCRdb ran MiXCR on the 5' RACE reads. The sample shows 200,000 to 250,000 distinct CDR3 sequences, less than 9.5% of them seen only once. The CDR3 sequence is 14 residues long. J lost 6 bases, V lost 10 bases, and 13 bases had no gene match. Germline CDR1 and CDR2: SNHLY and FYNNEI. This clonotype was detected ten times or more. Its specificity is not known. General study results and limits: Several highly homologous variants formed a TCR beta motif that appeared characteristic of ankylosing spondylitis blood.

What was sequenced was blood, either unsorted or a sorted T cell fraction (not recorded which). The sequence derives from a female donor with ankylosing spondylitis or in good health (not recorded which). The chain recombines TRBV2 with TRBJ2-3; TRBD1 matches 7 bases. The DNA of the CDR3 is TGTGCCACCTCCCTAAACAGGGGCAGCGATACGCAGTATTTT. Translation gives CATSLNRGSDTQYF.